The 30 T cell receptor beta chains reported below all come from one sample, sequenced in a study of blood T cells in healthy people across ages. The second PCR ran roughly 6 to 11 cycles with a sample-barcoded 5' primer and J-beta primers. One entry per CDR3 protein results from TCRdb running MiXCR on the 5' RACE reads. The sample lists 800,000 to 900,000 distinct CDR3 sequences, around 62% seen once, with 28% in the top ten. The source material was blood. The receptors shown here come from a young man in good health.

This clonotype showed up just once. This chain connects TRBV7-7 to TRBJ2-2; 7 bases are a match to TRBD2. CDR1 and CDR2 (germline): SSHAT, FNYEAQ (reference sequence). CDR3 size: 15 residues. Trimming took 3 bases from V and 3 from J; bases not matched to a gene: 4. CDR3 sequence: CASSLAGEYTGELFF. The CDR3 bases are TGTGCCAGCAGCTTGGCGGGGGAATACACCGGGGAGCTGTTTTTT.

This chain links TRBV6-4 with TRBJ1-5, with a weak D call TRBD1 (5 bases). V was clipped by 8 bases and J by 5 bases, with 13 bases between them. Germline V gene lookup returns CDR1 MRHNA and CDR2 SNTAGT. The CDR3 runs to 13 residues. The CDR3 protein is CASAAGSYQPQHF. The CDR3 DNA reads as TGTGCCAGCGCCGCAGGGAGTTATCAGCCCCAGCATTTT.

V and J are TRBV5-1 and TRBJ2-2; D ambiguous. The germline V gene encodes CDR1 SGHRS and CDR2 YFSETQ. CDR3 length: 16 amino acids. Deletions cut 0 bases from V and 6 bases from J, with 15 bases between. The chain's CDR3 is CASSLEGMEEAGELFF. The CDR3 nucleotides are TGCGCCAGCAGCTTGGAAGGGATGGAAGAAGCCGGGGAGCTGTTTTTT.

This clonotype was seen a handful of times. This sequence joins TRBV5-1 and TRBJ2-4; 7 positions match TRBD1. The germline V gene encodes CDR1 SGHRS and CDR2 YFSETQ. Trimming removed 1 base from V and 0 bases from J; junction bases left unmatched: 13. CDR3 size: 19 residues. DNA of the CDR3: TGCGCCAGCAGCTTGTCCTACAGGGGCGCTGGGTTAGCCAAAAACATTCAGTACTTC. As protein: CASSLSYRGAGLAKNIQYF.

The chain employs TRBV24-1 and TRBJ2-5; 9 bases align to TRBD1. CDR3 length equals 15 residues. V lost 5 bases and J lost 1; bases outside the gene matches: 4. Per the germline V gene, CDR1 is KGHDR and CDR2 is SFDVKD. The CDR3 is CATSGRDRVQETQYF. The CDR3 DNA sequence: TGTGCCACCAGTGGTAGGGACAGGGTCCAAGAGACCCAGTACTTC.

The rearrangement links TRBV21-1 to TRBJ2-3; the table's TRBD1 call for D was not verified on the DNA. TRBV21-1 represents a pseudogene. This CDR3 region has 17 residues. In nucleotides, the CDR3 is TGTGCCAGCAGCAACCGGGACAGGGGGTTCGGCGCAGATACGCAGTATTTT. Its protein is CASSNRDRGFGADTQYF.

Details on this clonotype: The junction and the germline gene differ at one end; a read error may be behind it. V is TRBV24-1 and J is TRBJ1-2; D unresolved. Germline V gene sequence: CDR1 KGHDR, CDR2 SFDVKD. This CDR3 comprises 14 residues. CDR3 in DNA: TGTACCACCAGTGACTACACTAAACACTATGGCTACACCTTC. Amino acid sequence: CTTSDYTKHYGYTF.

This clonotype was seen only a few times. The chain combines TRBV12-3 or TRBV12-4 with TRBJ2-7; 10 bases align to TRBD1. The CDR3 has 15 residues. J was trimmed by 2 bases and V by 7 bases; bases with no gene match: 8. CDR3 sequence (DNA): TGTGCCAGCACCGATACCGGGACAGGGGCCTACGAGCAGTACTTC. It specifies CASTDTGTGAYEQYF.

V and J are TRBV2 and TRBJ1-5, with D perhaps matching TRBD1 (5 bases). Germline CDR1 reads SNHLY; CDR2 reads FYNNEI. This CDR3 is built from 13 residues. V gave up 4 bases and J gave up 2 bases, with 6 bases separating them. The CDR3 loop reads CASSGGGNQPQHF. CDR3 coding DNA: TGTGCCAGCAGTGGGGGCGGCAATCAGCCCCAGCATTTT.

The chain employs TRBV6-6 and TRBJ2-3; TRBD1 or TRBD2 may be the D gene (5 bases each). Germline CDR1 and CDR2: MNHNY and SVGAGI (reference sequence). The CDR3 runs to 17 residues. The V end was cut by 4 bases, the J end by 3 bases, with 20 bases between. The CDR3 DNA follows: TGTGCCAGCAGTTTTTCAGGGAGCATTCCGAGGACAGATACGCAGTATTTT. It codes for CASSFSGSIPRTDTQYF.

The chain has TRBV4-3 and TRBJ2-3; either TRBD1 or TRBD2 may supply D (5 bases each). Trimming removed 0 bases from V and 0 bases from J, with 13 bases in between. The CDR3 totals 17 residues. CDR1 and CDR2 (germline): LGHNA, YSLEER. The chain's CDR3 is CASSQDGARTSTDTQYF. CDR3 DNA: TGCGCCAGCAGCCAAGATGGGGCACGGACTAGCACAGATACGCAGTATTTT.

Only a few counts were recorded for this clonotype. The J gene is TRBJ2-4, the V gene TRBV20-1, with TRBD2 matching 13 bases. The better agreement between TRBJ2-7 and the DNA end casts doubt on the J call. Per the germline V gene, CDR1 is DFQATT and CDR2 is SNEGSKA (reference sequence). The CDR3 spans 17 residues. CDR3 loop: CSAPARTSGGYRGEQYF. The CDR3 DNA sequence: TGCAGTGCTCCTGCCAGGACTAGCGGGGGTTATCGGGGCGAGCAGTACTTC.

This rearrangement joins TRBV13 to TRBJ2-7; D gene ambiguous. Germline V CDR1 and CDR2: PRHDT, FYEKMQ (reference sequence). With 1 base removed from V and 5 bases from J, the gap between germline ends came to 21 bases. The CDR3 loop spans 17 amino acids. For the CDR3, the DNA is TGTGCCAGCAGCTTAGACCAAGGAAGGATCCCTTTCCACGAGCAGTACTTC. Translated, it gives CASSLDQGRIPFHEQYF. The variable domain in full, completed from reference TRBV13 and TRBJ2-7, reads AAGVIQSPRHLIKEKRETATLKCYPIPRHDTVYWYQQGPGQDPQFLISFYEKMQSDKGSIPDRFSAQQFSDYHSELNMSSLELGDSALYFCASSLDQGRIPFHEQYFGPGTRLTVT.

A few counts support this clonotype. The junction shows a germline mismatch at one end, possibly a read error. The rearrangement joins TRBV4-3 to TRBJ2-3, with D possibly being TRBD1 (6 bases). Germline V gene sequence: CDR1 LGHNA, CDR2 YSLEER. This CDR3 contains 11 residues. The CDR3 protein is CASSQGHTQYF. In nucleotides, the CDR3 is TGTGCCAGCAGCCAGGGGCATACGCAGTATTTT.

The chain joins TRBV29-1 to TRBJ1-2; D gene unclear. The CDR3 is made up of 12 amino acids. Germline V CDR1 and CDR2: SQVTM, ANQGSEA. With 7 bases removed from V and 0 bases from J, the gap between germline ends came to 9 bases. This chain's CDR3 is CSARLSNYGYTF. The CDR3 coding sequence is TGCAGCGCCAGACTTTCTAACTATGGCTACACCTTC.

This clonotype was seen ten or more times. One end of the junction varies from germline; a read error may be responsible. The genes are TRBV3-1 and TRBJ2-6, with D maybe TRBD1 (5 bases). The length of the CDR3 is 15 residues. Germline CDR1 reads LGHDT; CDR2 reads YNNKEL (reference sequence). CDR3 in amino acids: CASSQDSSGANVLTF. The DNA of the CDR3 is TGCGCCAGCAGCCAAGACAGCTCTGGGGCCAACGTCCTGACTTTC. Variable domain in full (rest from reference TRBV3-1 and TRBJ2-6): DTAVSQTPKYLVTQMGNDKSIKCEQNLGHDTMYWYKQDSKKFLKIMFSYNNKELIINETVPNRFSPKSPDKAHLNLHINSLELGDSAVYFCASSQDSSGANVLTFGAGSRLTVL.

This chain links TRBV25-1 with TRBJ1-2; 8 nucleotides agree with TRBD1. This CDR3 is 13 amino acids long. The germline V gene encodes CDR1 MGHDK and CDR2 SYGVNS. J lost 6 bases, V lost 5 bases, and 5 bases had no gene match. The CDR3 loop is CASSQQGVDGYTF. The CDR3 DNA sequence: TGTGCCAGCAGTCAACAGGGGGTGGATGGCTACACCTTC.

The chain combines TRBV7-2 with TRBJ1-1, with 8 bases lining up with TRBD1. CDR1 is SGHTA and CDR2 is FQGNSA in the germline V gene. The CDR3 has 15 amino acids. The J segment lost 3 bases and the V segment lost 5 bases, leaving 8 bases of the junction unmatched. CDR3 protein: CASSHGQGWDTEAFF. DNA for the CDR3: TGTGCCAGCAGCCATGGACAGGGTTGGGACACTGAAGCTTTCTTT. Complete variable domain (other parts from reference TRBV7-2 and TRBJ1-1): GAGVSQSPSNKVTEKGKDVELRCDPISGHTALYWYRQSLGQGLEFLIYFQGNSAPDKSGLPSDRFSAERTGGSVSTLTIQRTQQEDSAVYLCASSHGQGWDTEAFFGQGTRLTVV.

The chain is built from TRBV7-2 and TRBJ2-1; D call uncertain. There are 15 residues in the CDR3. The V gene lost 5 bases and the J gene lost 0 bases, with 11 bases spanning the gap. Germline assignment: CDR1 SGHTA and CDR2 FQGNSA. The CDR3 spells CASSEDGNSYNEQFF. DNA for the CDR3: TGTGCCAGCAGCGAGGACGGCAACTCCTACAATGAGCAGTTCTTC.

The chain joins TRBV7-8 to TRBJ2-6, with D hard to call. V lost 3 bases, J lost 0 bases, and 6 bases lay in between. The length of the CDR3 is 15 residues. Germline V gene data show CDR1 as SGHVS and CDR2 as FQNEAQ. The CDR3 loop reads CASSFYLSGANVLTF. DNA for the CDR3: TGTGCCAGCAGCTTTTATCTCTCTGGGGCCAACGTCCTGACTTTC.

This clonotype occurred a few times. The chain employs TRBV7-2 and TRBJ2-7, with D unclear. Trimming took off 5 bases at V and 3 bases at J, with 14 bases between the two ends. CDR1 is SGHTA, CDR2 FQGNSA, per germline. The CDR3 loop spans 14 amino acids. The DNA of the CDR3 is TGTGCCAGCAGCCACAGTCAAGGAAACTACGAGCAGTACTTC. Amino acids: CASSHSQGNYEQYF.

On this clonotype itself: It may be a read error: a sequence one base away is much more abundant. V usage is TRBV29-1 and J usage is TRBJ2-5; 8 positions match TRBD1. Germline assignment: CDR1 SQVTM and CDR2 ANQGSEA. This CDR3 region has 12 residues. As DNA, the CDR3 is TGCAGCGTTCAGGGGGCGCGTGAGACCCAGTCCTTC. This gives the protein CSVQGARETQSF.

This clonotype occurred many times. V usage is TRBV7-2 and J usage is TRBJ2-1; 12 bases align to TRBD2. Germline V gene sequence: CDR1 SGHTA, CDR2 FQGNSA. The CDR3 sequence is 16 residues long. With V trimmed by 1 base and J by 8 bases, 6 bases remained unmatched. CDR3 DNA: TGTGCCAGCAGCTTAGTGGCTAGCGGGGGGGCAGATGAGCAGTTCTTC. Amino acids: CASSLVASGGADEQFF.

V and J are TRBV29-1 and TRBJ1-2, with D possibly TRBD1 on 5 matching bases. V was pared by 2 bases and J by 8 bases, with 18 bases between. Germline-derived CDR1 and CDR2 are SQVTM and ANQGSEA. There are 14 residues in the CDR3. The CDR3 sequence is CSVETGRLVRGYTF. DNA for the CDR3: TGCAGCGTTGAAACGGGACGGTTGGTTCGAGGCTACACCTTC.

About this clonotype: A read error may account for a junction end that differs from germline. J is TRBJ1-2 and V is TRBV30; 7 nucleotides match TRBD1. The CDR3 is made up of 11 amino acids. The germline gives CDR1 GTSNPN, CDR2 SVGIG (reference sequence). The CDR3 sequence is CAGSVEGAYTF. For the CDR3, the DNA is TGTGCCGGGAGTGTAGAGGGGGCCTACACCTTC.

This rearrangement joins TRBV7-9 to TRBJ2-1; tentatively, D is TRBD1 or TRBD2 (5 bases each). The germline V and J ends were trimmed by 6 bases and 0 bases, with 15 bases remaining between them. Germline CDR1 reads SEHNR; CDR2 reads FQNEAQ (reference sequence). This CDR3 has 16 residues. CDR3 coding DNA: TGTGCCAGCAGTCCCACCCGGGGCCCCTCCTACAATGAGCAGTTCTTC. It yields the protein CASSPTRGPSYNEQFF.

This clonotype was observed a few times. The chain carries TRBV7-2 and TRBJ2-5; D may be TRBD2 (6 bases). CDR1 is SGHTA and CDR2 is FQGNSA in the germline V gene. The CDR3 runs 18 residues. Between the trimmed V and J ends, which lost 2 bases and 4 bases, there was a span of 23 bases. CDR3 in DNA: TGTGCCAGCAGCTTATCGGGGCCCCGGTCTAGCGTTCGAGAGACCCAGTACTTC. This codes for CASSLSGPRSSVRETQYF. The full variable domain, completed using reference TRBV7-2 and TRBJ2-5, is GAGVSQSPSNKVTEKGKDVELRCDPISGHTALYWYRQSLGQGLEFLIYFQGNSAPDKSGLPSDRFSAERTGGSVSTLTIQRTQQEDSAVYLCASSLSGPRSSVRETQYFGPGTRLLVL.

This clonotype was counted only a few times. The chain employs TRBV3-1 and TRBJ2-3; D gene uncertain. V was trimmed by 0 bases and J by 1 base, leaving 11 bases between them. This CDR3 comprises 16 residues. CDR1 and CDR2 (germline): LGHDT, YNNKEL (reference sequence). CDR3 in DNA: TGTGCCAGCAGCCAAGATCCGCGTCAAGGCACAGATACGCAGTATTTT. Its protein product is CASSQDPRQGTDTQYF.

In its sample, this clonotype was seen once. This chain connects TRBV9 to TRBJ2-7, with TRBD1 matching over 10 bases. With V trimmed by 4 bases and J by 2 bases, 9 bases remained unmatched. The CDR3 loop spans 16 amino acids. The germline V gene encodes CDR1 SGDLS and CDR2 YYNGEE. CDR3 region: CASSSAGGQGPYEQYF. For the CDR3, the DNA is TGTGCCAGCAGCTCCGCCGGGGGACAGGGGCCCTACGAGCAGTACTTC.

The rearrangement uses TRBV4-3 and TRBJ2-7, with TRBD1 matching over 9 bases. The V gene end was trimmed by 4 bases and the J gene end by 1 base; junction bases not matched to a gene: 8. CDR1 is LGHNA, CDR2 YSLEER, per germline. The CDR3 spans 16 residues. The CDR3 reads CASSPLGGTGSYEQYF. The CDR3 region has the DNA TGCGCCAGCAGCCCACTCGGAGGGACAGGGTCCTACGAGCAGTACTTC.